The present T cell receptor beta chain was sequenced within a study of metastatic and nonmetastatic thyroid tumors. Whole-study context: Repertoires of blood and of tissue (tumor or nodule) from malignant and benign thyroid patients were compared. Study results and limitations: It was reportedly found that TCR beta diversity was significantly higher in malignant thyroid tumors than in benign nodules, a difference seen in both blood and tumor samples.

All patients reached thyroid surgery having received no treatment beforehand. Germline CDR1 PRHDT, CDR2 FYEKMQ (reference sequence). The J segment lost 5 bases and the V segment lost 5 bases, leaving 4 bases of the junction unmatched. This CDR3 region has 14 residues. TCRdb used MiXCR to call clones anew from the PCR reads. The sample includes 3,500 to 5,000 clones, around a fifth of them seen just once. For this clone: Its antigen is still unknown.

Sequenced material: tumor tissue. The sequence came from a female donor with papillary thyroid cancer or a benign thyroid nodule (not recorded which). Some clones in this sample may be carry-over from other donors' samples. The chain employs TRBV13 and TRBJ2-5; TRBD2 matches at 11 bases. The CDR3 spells CASSMGTSGETQYF. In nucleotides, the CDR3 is TGTGCCAGCAGCATGGGGACTAGCGGTGAGACCCAGTACTTC.